Each of the 3 T cell receptor beta chains below was sequenced from the same sample in a study of shared clonotypes between healthy human individuals. Method: immunoSEQ multiplex PCR; TCRdb's copy keeps in-frame clones and lacks some. Of 2 million to 2.5 million clones in the sample, roughly 93% were seen once. The sequencing input was naive CD4+ T cells from PBMCs. This sample's subset: CD45RA+ positively selected. The receptors originated from a man younger than 35 in good health. Some clones in this sample may be carry-over from other donors' samples.

V gene TRBV28 combines with J gene TRBJ2-6; D might be TRBD2 (5 bases). Per the germline V gene, CDR1 is MDHEN and CDR2 is SYDVKM. With 7 bases removed from V and 4 bases from J, the gap between germline ends came to 17 bases. The CDR3 extends over 16 amino acids. CDR3 DNA sequence: TGTGCCAGCACCCAGCGGCGAGTCTCGGGGGCCAACGTCCTGACTTTC. Translated: CASTQRRVSGANVLTF.

V usage is TRBV5-1 and J usage is TRBJ1-4; no clear D. Germline values: CDR1 SGHRS, CDR2 YFSETQ. Trimming cost V 0 bases and J 12 bases, with 15 bases left between them. The CDR3 consists of 14 residues. CDR3 sequence: CASSLVGLEGELFF. The CDR3 DNA sequence: TGCGCCAGCAGCTTGGTAGGTTTGGAGGGTGAACTGTTTTTT.

This chain connects TRBV28 to TRBJ2-3; D might be TRBD2 (6 bases). The CDR3 is 15 amino acids. Germline CDR1 is MDHEN and CDR2 is SYDVKM. V dropped 8 bases and J dropped 0 bases, with 15 bases sitting between them. DNA of the CDR3: TGTGCCAGCTCCCCTCGGGGACTCAGCACAGATACGCAGTATTTT. This encodes CASSPRGLSTDTQYF.